This T cell receptor (beta chain) was recovered during a study of blood T cell repertoires in COVID-19. Study in general: The samples span acute and convalescent COVID-19 from the United States, Italy and Spain. T cells, B-cell-depleted T cells, or PBMCs supplied cDNA or gDNA.

Original processing notes: It was from reference gene primer amplification that nucleated cell counts were estimated. TCRdb keeps only in-frame clones here, not all; method: immunoSEQ multiplex PCR. The V and J calls and the clone size are those of that table, but D and trimming were determined from the DNA. This table holds over 65,000 clones, about nine tenths found once. Germline values: CDR1 MDHEN, CDR2 SYDVKM. The CDR3 is made up of 15 amino acids. V dropped 3 bases and J dropped 4 bases, with 10 bases sitting between them. Material: peripheral blood. J is TRBJ2-6 and V is TRBV28, with a weak D call TRBD2 (7 bases). The source of this sequence is a human donor in a cohort sampled during active COVID-19. CDR3 region: CASSLGGPGANVLTF. The CDR3 coding sequence is TGTGCCAGCAGTTTGGGGGGGCCCGGGGCCAACGTCCTGACTTTC.